This is a list of T cell receptor beta chains from one sample in a study of blood T cell repertoires in COVID-19. The table came from immunoSEQ multiplex PCR; TCRdb's copy has only in-frame clones and leaves some out. The table has 150,000 to 200,000 clones, around four fifths seen once. What was sequenced was peripheral blood. These receptors were obtained from a woman under 40 with acute or convalescent COVID-19. The CDR3 runs from the conserved cysteine through the conserved F or W. Each record gives: D gene, V gene, J gene, clone size, CDR3 DNA, CDR3 protein. D genes are given only for firm matches. Clone size is stated in some rows and not others, as once, few, many or a class when expanded.

>TRBD1|TRBV27|TRBJ1-2|few
TGTGCCAGCAGTCTAACAGGGGGATATGGCTACACCTTC
CASSLTGGYGYTF
>-|TRBV4-1|TRBJ1-5|-
TGCGCCAGCAGCCGACAGTCGCATAGCAATCAGCCCCAGCATTTT
CASSRQSHSNQPQHF
>-|TRBV3-1/TRBV3-2|TRBJ2-2|-
TGTGCCAGCAGCCACGGCACCGGGGAGCTGTTTTTT
CASSHGTGELFF
>TRBD2|TRBV7-2|TRBJ2-2|-
TGTGCCAGCAGCGTAGGCCGGGGGGACACCGGGGAGCTGTTTTTT
CASSVGRGDTGELFF
>-|TRBV5-8|TRBJ1-6|few
TGTGCCAGCAGCTTGTCCCCGACAGGTTCACCCCTCCACTTT
CASSLSPTGSPLHF
>-|TRBV19|TRBJ2-7|-
TGTGCCAGTAGGACAGCCTACGAGCAGTACTTC
CASRTAYEQYF
>TRBD2|TRBV24-1|TRBJ2-7|-
TGTGCCACCAGTGAAGGGACTACCTCCTACGAGCAGTACTTC
CATSEGTTSYEQYF
>-|TRBV30|TRBJ2-2|once
TGTGCCTCCAGTTTTAGCAACACCGGGGAGCTGTTTTTT
CASSFSNTGELFF
>-|TRBV7-2|TRBJ2-5|-
TGTGCCAGCAGCTTTAACCCCGGACAGCAAGAGACCCAGTACTTC
CASSFNPGQQETQYF
>TRBD1|TRBV5-5|TRBJ2-1|-
TGTGCCAGCAGCTTGGAGGGGGCATCCTACAATGAGCAGTTCTTC
CASSLEGASYNEQFF
>-|TRBV7-2|TRBJ1-1|-
TGTGCCAGCATCCCTTTGACGGGGATCAACACTGAAGCTTTCTTT
CASIPLTGINTEAFF
>TRBD1|TRBV4-2|TRBJ1-4|-
TGTGCCAGCAGCCAAGTCCCAATCAGCCTGGACAGGGGGGGAGAAAAACTGTTTTTT
CASSQVPISLDRGGEKLFF
>-|TRBV6-5|TRBJ1-3|-
TGTGCCAGCAGCCTGACAGGATATGGAAACACCATATATTTT
CASSLTGYGNTIYF
>-|TRBV20-1|TRBJ1-2|once
TGCAGTGCTAGTTGGGGGGTTAAAGATGGCTACACCTTC
CSASWGVKDGYTF
>-|TRBV5-1|TRBJ2-1|-
TGCGCCAGCAGCTTGGATTCCCGGCGCAGGGAGGACAATGAGCAGTTCTTC
CASSLDSRRREDNEQFF